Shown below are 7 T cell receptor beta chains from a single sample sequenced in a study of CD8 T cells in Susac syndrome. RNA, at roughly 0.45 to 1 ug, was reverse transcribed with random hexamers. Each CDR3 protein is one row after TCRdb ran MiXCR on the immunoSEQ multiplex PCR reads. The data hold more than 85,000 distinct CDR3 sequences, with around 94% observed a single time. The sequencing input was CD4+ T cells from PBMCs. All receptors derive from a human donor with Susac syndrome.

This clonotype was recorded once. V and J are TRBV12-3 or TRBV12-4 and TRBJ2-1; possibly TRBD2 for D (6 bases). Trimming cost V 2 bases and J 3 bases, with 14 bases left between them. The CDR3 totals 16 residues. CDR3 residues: CASSLRSGVGYNEQFF. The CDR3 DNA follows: TGTGCCAGCAGTTTACGGTCGGGGGTGGGCTACAATGAGCAGTTCTTC.

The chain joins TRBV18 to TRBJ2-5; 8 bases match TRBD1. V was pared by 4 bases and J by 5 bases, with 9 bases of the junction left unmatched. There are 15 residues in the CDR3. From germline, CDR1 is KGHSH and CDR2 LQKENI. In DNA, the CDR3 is TGTGCCAGCTCACTTCACCAGGGGGCCGAGGAGACCCAGTACTTC. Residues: CASSLHQGAEETQYF.

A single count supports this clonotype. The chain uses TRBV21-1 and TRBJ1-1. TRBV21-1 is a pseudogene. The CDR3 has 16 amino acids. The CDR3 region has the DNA TGTGCCAGCAGCAAAGCGCTTTGTGCAGAGAACACTGAAGCTTTCTTT. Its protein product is CASSKALCAENTEAFF.

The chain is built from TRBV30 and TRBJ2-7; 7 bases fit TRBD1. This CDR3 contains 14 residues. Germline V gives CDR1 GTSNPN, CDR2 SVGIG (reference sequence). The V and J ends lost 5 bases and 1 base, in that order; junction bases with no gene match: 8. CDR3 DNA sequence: TGTGCCTGGGGCCCCGGGACAGTTTCCTACGAGCAGTACTTC. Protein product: CAWGPGTVSYEQYF.

CDR3 DNA sequence: TGTGCCAGCAGCGGACAGGGAGCTTATAATTCACCCCTCCACTTT. Translation gives CASSGQGAYNSPLHF. The rearrangement joins TRBV9 to TRBJ1-6, with 7 positions matching TRBD1. Germline CDR1 reads SGDLS; CDR2 reads YYNGEE. The CDR3 is 15 residues long. V trimming: 3 bases; J trimming: 4 bases; junction bases outside the gene matches: 4.

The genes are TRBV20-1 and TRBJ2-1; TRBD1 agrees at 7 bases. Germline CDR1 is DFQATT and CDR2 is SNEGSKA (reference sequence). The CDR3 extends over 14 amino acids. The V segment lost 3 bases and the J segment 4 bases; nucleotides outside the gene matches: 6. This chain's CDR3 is CSASRDSLYNEQFF. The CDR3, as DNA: TGCAGTGCTAGTCGGGACAGCCTTTACAATGAGCAGTTCTTC.

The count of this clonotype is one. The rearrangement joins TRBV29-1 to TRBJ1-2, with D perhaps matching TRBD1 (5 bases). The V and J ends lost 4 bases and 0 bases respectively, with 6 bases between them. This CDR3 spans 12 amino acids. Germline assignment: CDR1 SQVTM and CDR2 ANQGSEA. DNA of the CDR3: TGCAGCGTTGGGGACCCTAACTATGGCTACACCTTC. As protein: CSVGDPNYGYTF.